This TCR beta chain was obtained from a study of beta chain features in type 1 diabetes (dated by TCRdb to the late 2010s). A note on the overall study: No differences in mean age, gender distribution, total cell number or subset yield were found between patients and healthy donors. A total of over 90,000,000 sorted cells were examined across all samples, and a strong correlation was observed between cell number per subset and RNA yield. The study compared TCRB repertoires of sorted circulating CD4+ T cell subsets between recently diagnosed type 1 diabetes patients and matched healthy donors. Naive and central memory subsets were obtained from all 30 or so donors, but regulatory and stem cell-like memory subsets were isolated from only 8 patients and roughly 8 healthy donors.

The High Capacity cDNA Reverse Transcription Kit was used to reverse transcribe all of the isolated RNA, meaning that expressed TCRB transcripts were what got sequenced. Deep immunoSEQ sequencing was applied to naive, central memory and regulatory T cell samples, giving an average of roughly 3.5 million total reads per sample. After sorted cells were lysed in RLT buffer, RNA was extracted with DNase-treated RNeasy Micro or Mini kits, with the choice depending on cell number. Each cell subset was processed separately to prevent cross-contamination, with patient and healthy donor samples processed together. The immunoSEQ multiplex PCR was used to amplify TCRB sequences from cDNA, generating 87-bp fragments that spanned the CDR3 region. Sequencing of the amplicons was performed on the Illumina HiSeq platform. Per the original workflow: PCR bias was corrected computationally using synthetic template baselines, and reads within Hamming distance 2 were collapsed, with unmergeable singletons discarded. Reads were aligned to IMGT to assign V, D and J genes, CDR3 length, and insertions or deletions at six rearrangement sites. Within each subset, clonotype counts were normalized to sorted cell number, after which true diversity and Gini coefficients were computed with the tcR R package. The overlap coefficient, calculated on TCRB nucleotide sequences, was used to quantify repertoire sharing. This is the immuneACCESS table as TCRdb keeps it, with only in-frame sequences that have V and J called. A part of the clones is gone; compared with another copy, unresolved V genes explain less than half, and the rest is unexplained. V and J calls and clone size are given by that table; D and trimming were obtained from the DNA. For this sample the table gives about 300,000 clones, of which approximately 8.1% were detected only once. 0.9% to 1.2% of the sample goes to the ten largest clones.

A single peripheral blood draw of around 0.11 L on average was collected from each donor into heparinised tubes. Using a panel that included CD45RO, CCR7, CD25, CD127, CD95 and CD27, naive, central memory, regulatory and stem cell-like memory CD4+ T cells were sorted on a BD FACSAria II. Purity was above 95% for every sorted population. PBMCs were separated immediately by Lymphoprep density gradient centrifugation and were stained directly, without being cultured. So that batch effects would be minimized, each experiment stained and sorted samples in pairs, pairing one healthy donor with one patient. Points the paper makes about the study in general: Only small numbers of individuals were included in the HLA sub-analyses, which left unresolved whether HLA type had any influence on TCRB rearrangement. In all four CD4+ subsets, TCRB CDR3 length was moderately but significantly shorter in type 1 diabetes patients. Naive, central memory and regulatory TCRB repertoires appeared more similar among patients than among healthy donors. Fewer insertions and more nucleotide deletions at VDJ recombination sites were observed in patients with type 1 diabetes, implying thymic rearrangement abnormalities. Shorter templates might have been favored by PCR, but patient and control samples were amplified and corrected together, so both groups would have been affected equally by any skew. Sequencing cDNA rather than genomic DNA could over-represent highly expressing activated cells, although activation and CD3 levels did not differ between groups.

Turning to this clone: What this receptor recognizes is not known. No clone much larger than this one lies a single base away; base qualities are absent.

The germline V gene encodes CDR1 SNHLY and CDR2 FYNNEI. Between the V and J ends, shortened by 5 bases and 2 bases respectively, the junction contains 12 bases. Including the terminal cysteine and phenylalanine, the CDR3 comprises 14 residues. The sequence is cut down to CDR3 DNA, 42 bases in frame from base 1. The sample consisted of central memory CD4+ T cells from blood. This receptor was taken from a woman in her late teens or twenties in good health. This chain joins TRBV2 to TRBJ2-5, with TRBD2 perhaps the D gene, on 6 matching bases. The nucleotides read TGTGCCAGCAGTCGGGACTTGGGACAAGAGACCCAGTACTTC. Its amino acids are CASSRDLGQETQYF.